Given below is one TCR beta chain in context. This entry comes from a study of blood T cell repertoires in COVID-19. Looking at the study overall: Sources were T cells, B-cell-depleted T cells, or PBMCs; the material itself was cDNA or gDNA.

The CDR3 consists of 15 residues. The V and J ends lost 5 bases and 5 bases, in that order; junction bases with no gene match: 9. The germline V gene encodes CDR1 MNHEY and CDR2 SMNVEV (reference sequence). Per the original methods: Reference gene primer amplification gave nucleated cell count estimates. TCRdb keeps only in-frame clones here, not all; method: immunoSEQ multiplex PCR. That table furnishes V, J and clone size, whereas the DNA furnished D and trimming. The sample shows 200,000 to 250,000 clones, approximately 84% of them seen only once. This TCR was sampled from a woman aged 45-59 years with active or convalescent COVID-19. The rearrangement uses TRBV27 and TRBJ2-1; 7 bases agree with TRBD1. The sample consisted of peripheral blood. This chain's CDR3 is CASSAEGAANNEQFF. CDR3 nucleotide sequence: TGTGCCAGCAGTGCCGAGGGGGCGGCTAACAATGAGCAGTTCTTC.